This T cell receptor beta chain was obtained from a study of spatial heterogeneity in lung cancer. Study in general: Unique TCR and UMI combinations averaged more than ten appearances each in raw reads.

Indicated time point: sample taken at primary tumor resection. 55 to 80 TRACERx patients with early, untreated non-small cell lung cancer donated samples. Unsorted tumor, nontumor lung tissue or cryopreserved PBMC supplied the whole RNA. This clonotype was seen ten or more times. Antigen specificity is unknown. V shed 5 bases and J shed 7 bases, with 18 bases lying between them. The CDR3 spans 15 residues. Germline CDR1 and CDR2: SEHNR and FQNEAQ (reference sequence). Study results and limitations: Counts of expanded alpha and beta TCRs within tumors tracked the tumor nonsynonymous mutation count.

TCRdb used MiXCR to reprocess the 5' RACE reads, holding one entry per CDR3 protein. This table has 20,000 to 30,000 distinct CDR3 sequences, 8.8% appearing once. The chain recombines TRBV7-9 with TRBJ1-5, with D hard to call. Sequencing used lung tumor tissue, obtained at surgery. This receptor was obtained from a male donor with early-stage non-small cell lung cancer. Written as DNA, the CDR3 is TGTGCCAGCAGCCCCGGAGGTGTTAAGGGACAGCCCCAGCATTTT. Translating it yields CASSPGGVKGQPQHF.